One and the same sample provided the 13 T cell receptor beta chains below, sequenced in a study of Ad26.COV2.S vaccination and SARS-CoV-2 variants (dated by TCRdb to the early 2020s). Library preparation was by the immunoSEQ multiplex PCR assay. This is the immuneACCESS table as TCRdb keeps it, with only in-frame sequences that have V and J called. A part of the clones is gone; compared with another copy, unresolved V genes explain less than half, and the rest is unexplained. The sample table shows about 350,000 clones, and roughly 90% are seen once. The ten largest clones represent 5% of the sample. Explained via the paper, the treatment or condition label denotes: approximately 18 received Ad26.COV2.S at low or high dose, single or two shots; about 5 received placebo; per-sample allocation not given. Repertoires of vaccine and placebo recipients were sequenced from samples taken on day 63 after the first injection.

This specimen was peripheral blood, taken in a trial of Ad26.COV2.S vaccine versus placebo. Receptors were obtained from a person between 18 and 65 years old who received the Ad26.COV2.S COVID-19 vaccine or a placebo.

This chain links TRBV6-1 with TRBJ1-1; D gene ambiguous. Germline assignment: CDR1 MNHNS and CDR2 SASEGT. The CDR3 runs 14 residues. V lost 1 base, J lost 4 bases, and 10 bases lay in between. The CDR3 loop is CASSEGWVTTEAFF. The CDR3 bases are TGTGCCAGCAGTGAAGGCTGGGTAACCACTGAAGCTTTCTTT.

This chain uses TRBV7-8 with TRBJ1-4; D gene unclear. The CDR3 loop spans 15 amino acids. Germline V gene data show CDR1 as SGHVS and CDR2 as FQNEAQ. V was trimmed by 1 base and J by 8 bases, leaving 14 bases between them. In DNA form, the CDR3 reads TGTGCCAGCAGCTTAGTCCCCAGGAGTCACGAAAAACTGTTTTTT. This codes for CASSLVPRSHEKLFF.

V and J are TRBV9 and TRBJ2-1; weak D call: TRBD1 (6 bases). Trimming took off 0 bases at V and 4 bases at J, with 14 bases between the two ends. The CDR3 is 16 amino acids. Germline assignment: CDR1 SGDLS and CDR2 YYNGEE. CDR3 sequence: CASSVGQGPPYNEQFF. The CDR3 nucleotides are TGTGCCAGCAGCGTAGGGCAGGGGCCCCCATACAATGAGCAGTTCTTC.

The chain employs TRBV2 and TRBJ2-7; unclear D gene. The length of the CDR3 is 14 residues. V was cut by 6 bases and J by 4 bases, with 16 bases left in between. Germline loops: CDR1 SNHLY, CDR2 FYNNEI. The CDR3 spells CASRKTTLWYEQYF. Written as DNA, the CDR3 is TGTGCCAGCAGAAAAACTACCCTTTGGTACGAGCAGTACTTC.

The V call is TRBV7-7, the J call TRBJ2-7; 8 nucleotides agree with TRBD2. This CDR3 comprises 15 residues. Trimming removed 0 bases from V and 5 bases from J; junction bases left unmatched: 6. CDR1 SSHAT and CDR2 FNYEAQ come from the germline V gene (reference sequence). The CDR3, as DNA: TGTGCCAGCAGCTTAGCGGCCGGGACTAGTGACGAGCAGTACTTC. Its translation: CASSLAAGTSDEQYF.

The chain is built from TRBV6-5 and TRBJ2-5; D possibly corresponds to TRBD2 (7 bases). Trimming pared 6 bases from V and 6 bases from J, leaving 14 bases between. Germline CDR1 and CDR2: MNHEY and SVGAGI. This CDR3 is 13 amino acids long. CDR3: CASREGGEKTQYF. The CDR3, as DNA: TGTGCCAGCAGGGAGGGGGGGGAGAAGACCCAGTACTTC.

In DNA, the CDR3 is TGCGCCAGCAGCGCCGGGACAGGCCTGACTGAAGCTTTCTTT. This translates into CASSAGTGLTEAFF. This chain connects TRBV5-1 to TRBJ1-1; 8 nucleotides align to TRBD1. The CDR3 contains 14 residues. The V and J ends lost 4 bases and 5 bases, in that order; junction bases with no gene match: 7. The V gene's germline CDR1 is SGHRS and CDR2 YFSETQ.

The V and J genes are TRBV12-3 or TRBV12-4 and TRBJ2-1; no definite D call. Deletions cut 1 base from V and 5 bases from J, with 3 bases between. This CDR3 has 12 residues. DNA of the CDR3: TGTGCCAGCAGTTTAGGACACAATGAGCAGTTCTTC. Its protein product is CASSLGHNEQFF.

The chain uses TRBV19 and TRBJ2-2; the D is unclear. The CDR3 covers 13 residues. V dropped 7 bases and J dropped 0 bases, with 6 bases sitting between them. Germline values: CDR1 LNHDA, CDR2 SQIVND (reference sequence). CDR3 amino acids: CASTGANTGELFF. In DNA form, the CDR3 reads TGTGCCAGTACGGGTGCGAACACCGGGGAGCTGTTTTTT.

The V call is TRBV30, the J call TRBJ2-7; 14 nucleotides agree with TRBD2. The CDR3 has 17 amino acids. V lost 3 bases and J lost 5; bases outside the gene matches: 12. CDR1 and CDR2 (germline): GTSNPN, SVGIG (reference sequence). Here the CDR3 DNA reads TGTGCCTGGAGGATAAAACCGGGACTAGCGGGAGAACACGAGCAGTACTTC. Protein product: CAWRIKPGLAGEHEQYF. Full variable domain (remainder filled in from reference TRBV30 and TRBJ2-7): SQTIHQWPATLVQPVGSPLSLECTVEGTSNPNLYWYRQAAGRGLQLLFYSVGIGQISSEVPQNLSASRPQDRQFILSSKKLLLSDSGFYLCAWRIKPGLAGEHEQYFGPGTRLTVT.

The V call is TRBV18, the J call TRBJ2-7, with 8 bases fitting TRBD1. Germline CDR1 is KGHSH and CDR2 is LQKENI. The V and J ends lost 6 bases and 3 bases, in that order; junction bases with no gene match: 4. The CDR3 runs to 13 residues. The CDR3 reads CASSPGQDYEQYF. The DNA of the CDR3 is TGTGCCAGCTCGCCGGGACAGGACTACGAGCAGTACTTC.

The chain carries TRBV4-2 and TRBJ1-6; D remains ambiguous. The CDR3 sequence is 12 residues long. V gave up 1 base and J gave up 12 bases, with 7 bases separating them. Germline CDR1 reads LGHNA; CDR2 reads YNFKEQ. The CDR3 reads CASSQARGPLHF. CDR3 nucleotide sequence: TGTGCCAGCAGCCAAGCCCGGGGACCCCTCCACTTT.

The chain recombines TRBV6-6 with TRBJ2-2, with D unresolved. The germline gives CDR1 MNHNY, CDR2 SVGAGI (reference sequence). The ends were cut back, 2 bases at V and 0 bases at J, with 7 bases in the middle. This CDR3 contains 15 residues. In DNA, the CDR3 is TGTGCCAGCAGTTACCAGCATCCGAACACCGGGGAGCTGTTTTTT. It is translated as CASSYQHPNTGELFF.